The 29 T cell receptor beta chains listed next were all sequenced from one sample in a study of CD8+ T cells in alopecia areata. Reverse transcribed after extraction, RNA yielded cDNA as the sequencing template. TCRdb keeps only in-frame clones here, not all; method: immunoSEQ multiplex PCR. The data contain around 34,000 clones, approximately 52% of them singletons. Sequenced material: NKG2D-high CD8+ T cells sorted from blood. These receptors were collected from a human donor with alopecia areata.

V is TRBV9 and J is TRBJ1-1; D is ambiguous. CDR1 and CDR2 (germline): SGDLS, YYNGEE. V dropped 0 bases and J dropped 2 bases, with 8 bases sitting between them. This CDR3 is built from 14 residues. The CDR3 here is CASSVEAANTEAFF. CDR3 nucleotides: TGTGCCAGCAGCGTAGAGGCGGCCAACACTGAAGCTTTCTTT.

This clone came up a few times. The rearrangement joins TRBV29-1 to TRBJ2-7, with D possibly being TRBD1 or TRBD2 (5 bases each). CDR1 is SQVTM, CDR2 ANQGSEA, per germline. The V end was cut by 5 bases, the J end by 0 bases, with 11 bases between. The CDR3 is 13 residues long. CDR3 sequence: CSVIGTYSYEQYF. The CDR3 nucleotides read TGCAGCGTTATTGGGACCTACTCCTACGAGCAGTACTTC.

This clone was seen a few times. The V call is TRBV30, the J call TRBJ1-1, with D perhaps TRBD1 (6 bases). CDR1 GTSNPN and CDR2 SVGIG come from the germline V gene (reference sequence). Trimming took 4 bases from V and 1 from J, leaving 13 bases between them. CDR3 length: 14 amino acids. The CDR3 protein is CAWTYGQPNTEAFF. In DNA, the CDR3 is TGTGCCTGGACCTACGGACAGCCGAACACTGAAGCTTTCTTT.

To note about this clone: This sequence may be a read error, since a much larger clone differs from it by one base. The chain is built from TRBV7-9 and TRBJ2-3; TRBD1 or TRBD2 may be the D gene (5 bases each). CDR3 size: 16 residues. Germline lookup yields CDR1 SEHNR and CDR2 FQNEAQ (reference sequence). CDR3 sequence (DNA): TGTGCCAGCAGCATTACGGGACGTTCTAGCACGGATACGCAGTATTTT. Protein sequence: CASSITGRSSTDTQYF.

This sequence joins TRBV2 and TRBJ2-3; the match to TRBD2 covers 10 bases. The V gene's germline CDR1 is SNHLY and CDR2 FYNNEI. V lost 0 bases and J lost 1; bases outside the gene matches: 4. The CDR3 sequence is 17 residues long. CDR3 bases: TGTGCCAGCAGTGAAGCGGACCTAGCGGGGGGCACAGATACGCAGTATTTT. This translates into CASSEADLAGGTDTQYF.

This chain connects TRBV28 to TRBJ1-6; D is unclear. This CDR3 is 11 amino acids long. Germline CDR1 MDHEN, CDR2 SYDVKM. V lost 10 bases and J 7 bases, leaving 8 bases between the germline ends. Here the CDR3 DNA reads TGTGCCACCGGACCGAATTCACCCCTCCACTTT. Encoded protein: CATGPNSPLHF.

V usage is TRBV27 and J usage is TRBJ2-5; 7 positions agree with TRBD2. The CDR3 extends over 14 amino acids. Germline-derived CDR1 and CDR2 are MNHEY and SMNVEV (reference sequence). V shed 5 bases and J 5 bases; nucleotides not matched to a gene: 8. This chain's CDR3 is CASSRGLLSETQYF. The CDR3 DNA is TGTGCCAGCAGTCGGGGACTACTTTCTGAGACCCAGTACTTC.

The rearrangement uses TRBV29-1 and TRBJ2-5, with D possibly TRBD1 on 5 matching bases. In germline, CDR1 is SQVTM, CDR2 ANQGSEA. The CDR3 totals 12 residues. The V end was cut by 5 bases, the J end by 1 base, with 8 bases between. In DNA form, the CDR3 reads TGCAGCGTTCCTACAGGCCAAGAGACCCAGTACTTC. It codes for CSVPTGQETQYF.

The chain combines TRBV27 with TRBJ2-7; 10 bases are a match to TRBD1. Germline V gene data show CDR1 as MNHEY and CDR2 as SMNVEV (reference sequence). The CDR3 has 14 amino acids. J lost 4 bases, V lost 3 bases, and 3 bases had no gene match. CDR3 amino acids: CASSLTGGRYEQYF. The CDR3 nucleotides read TGTGCCAGCAGTTTGACAGGGGGCAGATACGAGCAGTACTTC.

The chain combines TRBV7-9 with TRBJ2-5; TRBD2 might be the D (5 bases). Between the trimmed V and J ends, which lost 6 bases and 7 bases, there was a span of 21 bases. CDR3 length equals 15 residues. CDR1 SEHNR and CDR2 FQNEAQ come from the germline V gene (reference sequence). The CDR3 DNA reads as TGTGCCAGCAGGCATGAAGGGCTACCTCGGGGGACCCAGTACTTC. Amino acid sequence: CASRHEGLPRGTQYF.

This chain joins TRBV7-8 and TRBJ2-3; 10 nucleotides agree with TRBD1. Germline V CDR1 and CDR2: SGHVS, FQNEAQ. The CDR3 contains 15 residues. Unmatched junction bases numbered 5, after V lost 5 bases and J lost 3 bases. This CDR3 reads CASSRRTGGTDTQYF. For the CDR3, the DNA is TGTGCCAGCAGCCGACGGACAGGGGGGACAGATACGCAGTATTTT.

This clone was observed a handful of times. V gene TRBV9 combines with J gene TRBJ2-1, with 8 positions matching TRBD2. The CDR3 length is 16 residues. The germline V gene encodes CDR1 SGDLS and CDR2 YYNGEE. J gave up 3 bases and V 0 bases, and 5 bases lay outside the gene matches. Here the CDR3 reads CASSVEGSGNYNEQFF. CDR3 in DNA: TGTGCCAGCAGCGTAGAAGGTAGCGGGAACTACAATGAGCAGTTCTTC.

The J gene is TRBJ2-3, the V gene TRBV12-5; D is unresolved. The CDR3 is 12 residues long. CDR1 is LGHNT, CDR2 FRNRAP, per germline. V was trimmed by 5 bases and J by 2 bases, leaving 5 bases between them. CDR3 amino acids: CASGQTTDTQYF. In nucleotides, the CDR3 is TGTGCTAGTGGTCAGACCACAGATACGCAGTATTTT.

As concerns this clone: One end of the junction fails to match germline, which may point to a read error. V gene TRBV7-9 combines with J gene TRBJ1-5; D is perhaps TRBD1 (6 bases). Per germline, CDR1 SEHNR and CDR2 FQNEAQ (reference sequence). This CDR3 has 14 amino acids. The CDR3 reads CATSAWGADQPQHF. CDR3 sequence (DNA): TGTGCCACCAGCGCATGGGGGGCGGATCAGCCCCAGCATTTT.

This chain connects TRBV7-8 to TRBJ2-1; 7 bases align to TRBD1. Germline values: CDR1 SGHVS, CDR2 FQNEAQ. With 5 bases clipped from V and 2 bases from J, the junction kept 6 bases outside the gene matches. The CDR3 has 15 residues. In DNA form, the CDR3 reads TGTGCCAGCAGCCCGAGACAGGGCCCCTACAATGAGCAGTTCTTC. Translating gives CASSPRQGPYNEQFF. Complete variable domain (other parts from reference TRBV7-8 and TRBJ2-1): GAGVSQSPRYKVAKRGQDVALRCDPISGHVSLFWYQQALGQGPEFLTYFQNEAQLDKSGLPSDRFFAERPEGSVSTLKIQRTQQEDSAVYLCASSPRQGPYNEQFFGPGTRLTVL.

V gene TRBV4-3 combines with J gene TRBJ2-5; D call uncertain. The CDR3 has 17 residues. V was shortened by 0 bases and J by 2 bases, with 16 bases between the two germline ends. Per the germline V gene, CDR1 is LGHNA and CDR2 is YSLEER. CDR3 loop: CASSQDLSGPPQETQYF. The DNA for the CDR3 is TGCGCCAGCAGCCAAGATTTGTCCGGACCGCCGCAAGAGACCCAGTACTTC.

The chain uses TRBV11-2 and TRBJ2-1; D is unresolved. Per the germline V gene, CDR1 is SGHAT and CDR2 is FQNNGV. This CDR3 is 14 amino acids long. Trimming shortened V by 5 bases and J by 10 bases, and 18 bases separated the two germline ends. This CDR3 is CASSPMTFTWEQFF. DNA of the CDR3: TGTGCCAGCAGCCCGATGACATTCACGTGGGAGCAGTTCTTC. The full variable domain, rest sourced from reference TRBV11-2 and TRBJ2-1, is EAGVAQSPRYKIIEKRQSVAFWCNPISGHATLYWYQQILGQGPKLLIQFQNNGVVDDSQLPKDRFSAERLKGVDSTLKIQPAKLEDSAVYLCASSPMTFTWEQFFGPGTRLTVL.

This sequence joins TRBV6-5 and TRBJ2-2; D ambiguous. The CDR3 consists of 13 residues. From germline, CDR1 is MNHEY and CDR2 SVGAGI. Trimming stripped 6 bases from V and 6 bases from J, with 11 bases between. CDR3 in amino acids: CASRFWSSGELFF. The CDR3 region has the DNA TGTGCCAGCAGGTTTTGGTCGTCCGGGGAGCTGTTTTTT.

A few counts support this clone. The rearrangement uses TRBV14 and TRBJ2-5; 7 positions agree with TRBD1. The V segment lost 3 bases and the J segment 5 bases; nucleotides outside the gene matches: 6. In germline, CDR1 is SGHDN, CDR2 FVKESK. The CDR3 has 14 residues. CDR3 sequence: CASSQTGWTETQYF. As DNA, the CDR3 is TGTGCCAGCAGCCAGACAGGGTGGACGGAGACCCAGTACTTC.

J is TRBJ2-1 and V is TRBV6-6, with D possibly being TRBD1 or TRBD2 (5 bases each). The germline V and J ends were trimmed by 6 bases and 5 bases, with 17 bases remaining between them. The CDR3 has 15 residues. The germline V gene has CDR1 MNHNY and CDR2 SVGAGI (reference sequence). DNA of the CDR3: TGTGCCAGCAGACTAGGCTCAGGGATCAACAATGAGCAGTTCTTC. Its translation: CASRLGSGINNEQFF.

The DNA of the CDR3 is TGCGCCAGCAGCCGGGGCCCCTCCACAGATACGCAGTATTTT. Protein product: CASSRGPSTDTQYF. This rearrangement joins TRBV4-3 to TRBJ2-3, with a weak D call TRBD1 (5 bases). Trimming shortened V by 4 bases and J by 2 bases, and 10 bases separated the two germline ends. The germline gives CDR1 LGHNA, CDR2 YSLEER. CDR3 length equals 14 residues.

The chain couples TRBV9 to TRBJ2-1; D unclear. The germline V and J ends were trimmed by 4 bases and 7 bases, with 15 bases remaining between them. This CDR3 region has 14 residues. The V gene's germline CDR1 is SGDLS and CDR2 YYNGEE. The CDR3, as DNA: TGTGCCAGCAGCATAAGTAGTACCCCTAATGAGCAGTTCTTC. Translated, it gives CASSISSTPNEQFF.

This chain connects TRBV9 to TRBJ1-6; no firm D call. The CDR3 length is 16 residues. The germline gives CDR1 SGDLS, CDR2 YYNGEE. The V and J ends lost 4 bases and 5 bases respectively, with 16 bases between them. The CDR3 sequence: CASSPPDRFNNSPLHF. The CDR3 bases are TGTGCCAGCAGCCCTCCCGACCGATTTAATAATTCACCCCTCCACTTT.

This chain links TRBV7-9 with TRBJ2-7, with 8 positions matching TRBD1. The ends lost 3 bases at V and 7 bases at J; junction bases unmatched: 8. Germline V gene sequence: CDR1 SEHNR, CDR2 FQNEAQ (reference sequence). The CDR3 spans 14 residues. The CDR3 loop reads CASSFRDRHPEQYF. The CDR3 region has the DNA TGTGCCAGCAGCTTCCGGGACAGGCACCCAGAGCAGTACTTC.

In its sample, this clone was seen once. J is TRBJ2-3 and V is TRBV19; TRBD1 is a possible D gene (5 bases). The length of the CDR3 is 12 residues. Trimming shortened V by 3 bases and J by 6 bases, and 7 bases separated the two germline ends. Germline V gene sequence: CDR1 LNHDA, CDR2 SQIVND (reference sequence). In nucleotides, the CDR3 is TGTGCCAGTAGTATGTCAGGGGATACGCAGTATTTT. This codes for CASSMSGDTQYF.

Only a few counts were recorded for this clone. The chain carries TRBV19 and TRBJ2-1, with 9 bases aligning to TRBD2. This CDR3 has 16 residues. V lost 3 bases to trimming and J lost 5 bases; unmatched junction nucleotides: 8. Germline values: CDR1 LNHDA, CDR2 SQIVND (reference sequence). Here the CDR3 reads CASSMRPGLAHNEQFF. The CDR3 DNA is TGTGCCAGTAGTATGCGCCCGGGACTAGCCCACAATGAGCAGTTCTTC.

This clone was seen a handful of times. The chain has TRBV7-9 and TRBJ1-3; no firm D call. Between the trimmed V and J ends, which lost 1 base and 5 bases, there was a span of 9 bases. The CDR3 consists of 14 residues. Germline values: CDR1 SEHNR, CDR2 FQNEAQ (reference sequence). CDR3 nucleotide sequence: TGTGCCAGCAGCTTAGTGGGTATCCGAAACACCATATATTTT. Amino acid sequence: CASSLVGIRNTIYF.

The rearrangement joins TRBV2 to TRBJ1-4; the match to TRBD1 covers 7 bases. The CDR3 is 14 amino acids. The V gene's germline CDR1 is SNHLY and CDR2 FYNNEI. Trimming removed 7 bases from V and 8 bases from J; junction bases left unmatched: 10. The CDR3 here is CASIPGQFDEKLFF. CDR3 nucleotides: TGTGCCAGCATCCCGGGACAGTTTGACGAAAAACTGTTTTTT. Using reference TRBV2 and TRBJ1-4 for the parts outside the CDR3, the full variable domain is EPEVTQTPSHQVTQMGQEVILRCVPISNHLYFYWYRQILGQKVEFLVSFYNNEISEKSEIFDDQFSVERPDGSNFTLKIRSTKLEDSAMYFCASIPGQFDEKLFFGSGTQLSVL.

The chain has TRBV7-6 and TRBJ2-7; D unresolved. Germline V CDR1 and CDR2: SGHVS, FNYEAQ. The length of the CDR3 is 12 residues. Trimming took 0 bases from V and 7 from J, leaving 7 bases between them. The CDR3 here is CASSLAGIEQYF. In DNA form, the CDR3 reads TGTGCCAGCAGCTTAGCCGGAATAGAGCAGTACTTC.